This TCR beta chain was profiled in a study of T cells in Graves' hyperthyroidism and ophthalmopathy. Study observations and caveats: For ophthalmopathy, model prediction preceded onset by a median roughly 6.5 months.

The CDR3 loop spans 19 amino acids. Germline-derived CDR1 and CDR2 are MNHNS and SASEGT. V lost 6 bases, J lost 4 bases, and 17 bases stayed unmatched. This clonotype was seen more than once but under ten times. The target antigen is unknown. Regions amplified from RNA transcripts were the TCR beta CDR3 regions. Primed by the HTBI set, a first-round RT-PCR was run on the TCR CDR3. A single record per CDR3 protein comes from TCRdb applying MiXCR to the multiplex PCR reads. This sample has some 440,000 distinct CDR3 sequences, with 15% to 18% found just once. PBMCs were obtained from approximately 10 ml fresh peripheral blood.

V and J are TRBV6-1 and TRBJ1-4; 10 bases match TRBD1. Sample: blood. The sequence came from a woman under 30 with Graves' hyperthyroidism. The DNA of the CDR3 is TGTGCCAGCAGCTGGCAAGTCCCGGGACAGGGGACGGATAATGAAAAACTGTTTTTT. This codes for CASSWQVPGQGTDNEKLFF.